Listed here are 5 T cell receptor beta chains from one sample, sequenced in a study of technical replicates of blood from a few donors. The protocol was immunoSEQ multiplex PCR, while the TCRdb copy is restricted to in-frame clones and leaves out a portion. This sample has tens of thousands of clones; 91% occur once, and the top ten carry 0.39%. Sequenced input: T cells isolated from PBMCs. These receptors came from a human donor in good health.

The chain couples TRBV9 to TRBJ2-7; TRBD2 might be the D (6 bases). The ends were cut back, 3 bases at V and 0 bases at J, with 16 bases in the middle. This CDR3 has 16 amino acids. The germline V gene has CDR1 SGDLS and CDR2 YYNGEE. In nucleotides, the CDR3 is TGTGCCAGCAGCGCCGGTGGGGGGTGGTACTCCTACGAGCAGTACTTC. Its protein is CASSAGGGWYSYEQYF.

This chain connects TRBV5-4 to TRBJ2-1, with no clear D. Per the germline V gene, CDR1 is SGHNT and CDR2 is YYREEE (reference sequence). Trimming stripped 3 bases from V and 3 bases from J, with 7 bases between. The CDR3 runs 13 residues. The CDR3, as DNA: TGTGCCAGCAGCTACCCTAGCTACAATGAGCAGTTCTTC. This gives the protein CASSYPSYNEQFF. Together with reference TRBV5-4 and TRBJ2-1, the CDR3 gives the full variable domain: ETGVTQSPTHLIKTRGQQVTLRCSSQSGHNTVSWYQQALGQGPQFIFQYYREEENGRGNFPPRFSGLQFPNYSSELNVNALELDDSALYLCASSYPSYNEQFFGPGTRLTVL.

This chain uses TRBV28 with TRBJ2-7, with 7 bases aligning to TRBD1. CDR1 MDHEN and CDR2 SYDVKM come from the germline V gene. V gave up 3 bases and J gave up 4 bases; unmatched junction bases: 3. This CDR3 has 13 amino acids. CDR3 DNA: TGTGCCAGCAGTTTCGGCAGGGGGTACGAGCAGTACTTC. It translates to CASSFGRGYEQYF.

This sequence joins TRBV7-3 and TRBJ2-3, with a tentative D call TRBD1 (5 bases). CDR1 is SGHTA and CDR2 is FQGTGA in the germline V gene. The V end was cut by 5 bases, the J end by 3 bases, with 6 bases between. The CDR3 is 12 residues long. The CDR3 DNA follows: TGTGCCAGCAGCGCAGGGACAGATACGCAGTATTTT. Its protein product is CASSAGTDTQYF.

This clone has just one count. The CDR3 region is CASSLDFNGYTF. CDR3 DNA: TGTGCCAGCAGCCTCGACTTTAATGGCTACACCTTC. The chain is built from TRBV28 and TRBJ1-2; D not certain. Trimming took 6 bases from V and 6 from J, leaving 11 bases between them. The CDR3 is made up of 12 amino acids. From germline, CDR1 is MDHEN and CDR2 SYDVKM.